The T cell receptor (beta chain) under discussion was sequenced for a study of T cell repertoires in cytomegalovirus infection. Looking at the study overall: Alongside well-studied HLA-B-restricted CMV epitopes, recently identified HLA-C-restricted CMV epitopes were also used. Study outcomes and limitations: Predominance within the ex vivo response was attributable to HLA-C-restricted CMV-specific TCR beta clonotypes.

MiXCR, applied by TCRdb to the reads, yields one record per CDR3 protein. The sample has 640,000 or so distinct CDR3 sequences; approximately 33% are singletons. V lost 9 bases, J lost 1 base, and 7 bases lay in between. Per germline, CDR1 KGHDR and CDR2 SFDVKD. CDR3 size: 12 residues. About this clonotype itself: The antigen is undetermined.

The genes are TRBV24-1 and TRBJ2-3; D gene unclear. This material consisted of cultured PBMCs, taken from culture after CMV antigen stimulation. The receptor was isolated from a human donor in good health (CMV status not recorded). Some clones in this sample may be carry-over from other donors' samples. The CDR3 region is CATYRGTDTQYF. As DNA, the CDR3 is TGTGCCACCTACAGAGGCACAGATACGCAGTATTTT.